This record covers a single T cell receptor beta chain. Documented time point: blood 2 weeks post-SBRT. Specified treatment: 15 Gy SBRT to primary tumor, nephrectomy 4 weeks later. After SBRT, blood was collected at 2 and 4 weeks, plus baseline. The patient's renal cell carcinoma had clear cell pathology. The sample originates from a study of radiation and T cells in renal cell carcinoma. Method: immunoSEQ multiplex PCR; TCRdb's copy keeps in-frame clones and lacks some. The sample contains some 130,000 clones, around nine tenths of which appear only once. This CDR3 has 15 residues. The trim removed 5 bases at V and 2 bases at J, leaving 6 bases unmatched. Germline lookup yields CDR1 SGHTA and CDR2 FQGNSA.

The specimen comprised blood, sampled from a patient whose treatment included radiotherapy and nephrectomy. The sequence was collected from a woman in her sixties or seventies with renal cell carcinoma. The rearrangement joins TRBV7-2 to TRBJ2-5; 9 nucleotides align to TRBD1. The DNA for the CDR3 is TGTGCCAGCAGCATGGGGGACAGGGATCAAGAGACCCAGTACTTC. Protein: CASSMGDRDQETQYF.